This T cell receptor beta chain was obtained from a study of vaccination effects on CD4 cells after COVID-19. Assay used: immunoSEQ multiplex PCR; TCRdb lists only in-frame clones, some missing. This sample yields tens of thousands of clones, of which more than 60% are seen a single time; around 18% belongs to the top ten. The CDR3 is 16 residues long. Trimming removed 0 bases at V and 4 bases at J, with 13 bases between. CDR1 is MGHRA and CDR2 is YSYEKL in the germline V gene. Study-wide findings and caveats: Convalescent patients were few in the study, and early post-infection timepoints were absent. In the late period after vaccination, infection- and vaccine-induced clones contracted markedly.

This clone was counted only a few times. As yet, its antigen is unknown. Expansion of antigen-specific CD4+ T cells with viral peptide pools was carried out by the ViraFEST assay before sequencing. On approximately day 9 of culture, CD4+ T cells were separated out. All vaccine recipients tested negative for nucleocapsid antibodies and had never contracted SARS-CoV-2 infection. On both days 3 and 7, half of the culture medium was replaced with IL-2 medium. The sequences come from CD4+ T cells from PBMCs cultured with SARS-CoV-2 spike peptides, collected before COVID-19 vaccination. The rearrangement uses TRBV4-1 and TRBJ1-5; D gene ambiguous. This clonotype was obtained from a human donor who received a COVID-19 vaccine. CDR3 residues: CASSQDWGGKNQPQHF. In nucleotides, the CDR3 is TGCGCCAGCAGCCAAGATTGGGGAGGAAAAAATCAGCCCCAGCATTTT.